These 5 T cell receptor beta chains were all obtained from the same sample, sequenced in a study of shared clonotypes between healthy human individuals. The table came from immunoSEQ multiplex PCR; TCRdb's copy has only in-frame clones and leaves some out. The repertoire consists of around 650,000 clones, with around 96% occurring once and the leading ten covering 0.095% to 0.13%. Cells designated naive CD8 were CD45RO-negative and were positively selected for CCR7, with terminally differentiated effector memory CD45RA+ cells excluded. Sample: naive CD8+ T cells sorted from blood. The origin of the receptors is a young woman in good health.

V is TRBV7-9 and J is TRBJ1-5, with D unresolved. The CDR3 runs to 14 residues. The germline CDR1 and CDR2 sequences are SEHNR and FQNEAQ (reference sequence). V lost 4 bases, J lost 2 bases, and 9 bases lay in between. For the CDR3, the DNA is TGTGCCAGCAGCTCAGGTTTAGGCAATCAGCCCCAGCATTTT. As protein: CASSSGLGNQPQHF.

The CDR3 nucleotides read TGTGCCAGCAGTGAACCCGGATACGTGATGGATGGCTACACCTTC. Its protein product is CASSEPGYVMDGYTF. V gene TRBV6-1 combines with J gene TRBJ1-2; unclear D gene. The CDR3 spans 15 residues. Per germline, CDR1 MNHNS and CDR2 SASEGT. V lost 2 bases to trimming and J lost 6 bases, with 16 bases between them.

This chain links TRBV2 with TRBJ2-7; D may match TRBD1 or TRBD2 (5 bases each). This CDR3 comprises 16 residues. The germline gives CDR1 SNHLY, CDR2 FYNNEI. The V and J ends lost 7 bases and 7 bases respectively, with 26 bases between them. CDR3 loop: CASISERGATPTEQYF. The CDR3, as DNA: TGTGCCAGCATCTCTGAAAGGGGAGCCACCCCAACGGAGCAGTACTTC.

Of note for this clone: Other nucleotide sequences from this sample produce the same CDR3. The chain has TRBV27 and TRBJ2-7, with 8 nucleotides matching TRBD1. The germline V gene encodes CDR1 MNHEY and CDR2 SMNVEV (reference sequence). V gave up 2 bases and J gave up 7 bases; unmatched junction bases: 7. This CDR3 is 14 amino acids long. In DNA form, the CDR3 reads TGTGCCAGCAGTTTAGGTCAGGGGGCGGGTGAGCAGTACTTC. It specifies CASSLGQGAGEQYF.

The CDR3 protein is CASSLEAGYEQYF. The CDR3 DNA reads as TGCGCCAGCAGCTTGGAGGCGGGCTATGAGCAGTACTTC. The J gene is TRBJ2-7, the V gene TRBV5-1; tentative D call: TRBD2 (5 bases). CDR1 is SGHRS and CDR2 is YFSETQ in the germline V gene. The CDR3 totals 13 residues. V lost 0 bases to trimming and J lost 7 bases, with 11 bases between them. Full variable domain (missing parts from reference TRBV5-1 and TRBJ2-7): KAGVTQTPRYLIKTRGQQVTLSCSPISGHRSVSWYQQTPGQGLQFLFEYFSETQRNKGNFPGRFSGRQFSNSRSEMNVSTLELGDSALYLCASSLEAGYEQYFGPGTRLTVT.